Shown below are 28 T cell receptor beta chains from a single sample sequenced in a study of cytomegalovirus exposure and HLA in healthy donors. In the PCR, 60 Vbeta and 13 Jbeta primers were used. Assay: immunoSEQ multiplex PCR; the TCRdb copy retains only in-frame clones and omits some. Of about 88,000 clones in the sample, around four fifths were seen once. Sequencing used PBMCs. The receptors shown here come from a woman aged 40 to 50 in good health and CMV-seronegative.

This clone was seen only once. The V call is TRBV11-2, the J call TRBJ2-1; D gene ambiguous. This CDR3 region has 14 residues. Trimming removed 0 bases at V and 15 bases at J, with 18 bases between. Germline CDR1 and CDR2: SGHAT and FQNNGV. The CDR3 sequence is CASSLDWIAHPTFF. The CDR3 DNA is TGTGCCAGCAGCTTAGATTGGATAGCCCACCCGACGTTCTTC.

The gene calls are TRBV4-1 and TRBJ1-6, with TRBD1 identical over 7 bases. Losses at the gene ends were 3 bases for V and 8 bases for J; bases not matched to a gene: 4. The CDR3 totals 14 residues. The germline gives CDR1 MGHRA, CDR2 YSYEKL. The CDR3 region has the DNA TGCGCCAGCAGCCAGGGACAGCCATATTCACCCCTCCACTTT. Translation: CASSQGQPYSPLHF.

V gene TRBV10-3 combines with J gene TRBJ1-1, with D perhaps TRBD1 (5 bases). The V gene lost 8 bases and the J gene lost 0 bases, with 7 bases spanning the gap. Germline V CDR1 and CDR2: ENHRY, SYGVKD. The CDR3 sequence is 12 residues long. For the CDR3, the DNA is TGTGCCATCGGACATCTGAACACTGAAGCTTTCTTT. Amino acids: CAIGHLNTEAFF.

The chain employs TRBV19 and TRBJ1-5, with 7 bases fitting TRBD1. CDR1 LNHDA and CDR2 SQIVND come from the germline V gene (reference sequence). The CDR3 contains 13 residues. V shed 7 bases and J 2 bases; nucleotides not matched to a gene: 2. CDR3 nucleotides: TGTGCCAGTACAGACAGGGGCAATCAGCCCCAGCATTTT. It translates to CASTDRGNQPQHF.

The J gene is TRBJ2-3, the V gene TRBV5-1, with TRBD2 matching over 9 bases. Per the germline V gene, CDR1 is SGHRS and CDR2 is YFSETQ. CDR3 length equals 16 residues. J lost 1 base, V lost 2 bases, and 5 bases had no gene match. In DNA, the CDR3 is TGCGCCAGCAGCTTTAGGGGCGGGGGGGGCACAGATACGCAGTATTTT. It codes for CASSFRGGGGTDTQYF.

CDR3 DNA: TGTGCCAGCTCACCGTCCTCAGGGAACGGCTACACCTTC. It specifies CASSPSSGNGYTF. The chain employs TRBV18 and TRBJ1-2, with TRBD1 as a possible D gene (5 bases). The germline V gene encodes CDR1 KGHSH and CDR2 LQKENI. CDR3 length: 13 amino acids. The ends were cut back, 3 bases at V and 8 bases at J, with 13 bases in the middle.

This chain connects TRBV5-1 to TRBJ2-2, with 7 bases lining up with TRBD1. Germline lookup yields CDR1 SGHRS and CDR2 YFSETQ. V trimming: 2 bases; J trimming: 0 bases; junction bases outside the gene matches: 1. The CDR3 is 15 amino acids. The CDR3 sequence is CASSFDRANTGELFF. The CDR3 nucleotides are TGCGCCAGCAGCTTTGACAGGGCGAACACCGGGGAGCTGTTTTTT.

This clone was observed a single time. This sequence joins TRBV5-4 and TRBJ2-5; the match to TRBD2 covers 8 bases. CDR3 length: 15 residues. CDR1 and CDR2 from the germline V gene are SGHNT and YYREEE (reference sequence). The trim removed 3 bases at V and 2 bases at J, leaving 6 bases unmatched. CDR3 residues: CASSSRGGSQETQYF. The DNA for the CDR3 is TGTGCCAGCAGCTCCCGGGGGGGCTCACAAGAGACCCAGTACTTC.

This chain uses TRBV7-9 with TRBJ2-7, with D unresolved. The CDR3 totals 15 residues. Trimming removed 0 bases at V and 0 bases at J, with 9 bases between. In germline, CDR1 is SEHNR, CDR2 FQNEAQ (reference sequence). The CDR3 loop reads CASSLAFRTSYEQYF. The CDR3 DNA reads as TGTGCCAGCAGCTTAGCCTTTAGAACCTCCTACGAGCAGTACTTC.

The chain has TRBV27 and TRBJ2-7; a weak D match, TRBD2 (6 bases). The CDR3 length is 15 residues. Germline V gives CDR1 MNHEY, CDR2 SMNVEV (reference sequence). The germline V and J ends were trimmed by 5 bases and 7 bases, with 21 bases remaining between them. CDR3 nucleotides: TGTGCCAGCAGTGACTCCGGGACTGGGGGAGAGGAGCAGTACTTC. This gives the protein CASSDSGTGGEEQYF.

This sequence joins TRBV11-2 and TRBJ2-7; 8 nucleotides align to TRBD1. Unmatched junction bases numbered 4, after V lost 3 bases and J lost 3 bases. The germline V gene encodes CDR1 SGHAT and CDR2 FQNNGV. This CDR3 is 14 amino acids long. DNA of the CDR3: TGTGCCAGCAGCTTGGCCACAGGGGGCTACGAGCAGTACTTC. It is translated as CASSLATGGYEQYF.

The CDR3 loop reads CASSQGQGRSEAFF. CDR3 in DNA: TGCGCCAGCAGCCAAGGACAGGGTAGGTCTGAAGCTTTCTTT. V gene TRBV4-1 combines with J gene TRBJ1-1; 7 bases line up with TRBD1. The CDR3 runs 14 residues. The V and J ends lost 1 base and 6 bases, in that order; junction bases with no gene match: 5. The germline V gene encodes CDR1 MGHRA and CDR2 YSYEKL.

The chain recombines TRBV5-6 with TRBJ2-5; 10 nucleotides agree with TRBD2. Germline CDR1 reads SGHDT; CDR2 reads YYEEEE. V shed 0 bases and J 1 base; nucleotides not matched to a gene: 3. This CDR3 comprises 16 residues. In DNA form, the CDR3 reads TGTGCCAGCAGCTTGGGTAGCGGGGGGACCCAAGAGACCCAGTACTTC. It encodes CASSLGSGGTQETQYF.

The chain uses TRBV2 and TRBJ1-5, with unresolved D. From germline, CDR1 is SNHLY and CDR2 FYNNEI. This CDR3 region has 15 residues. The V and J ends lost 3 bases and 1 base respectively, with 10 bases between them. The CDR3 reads CASSEEILSNQPQHF. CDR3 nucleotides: TGTGCCAGCAGTGAGGAGATTTTGAGCAATCAGCCCCAGCATTTT.

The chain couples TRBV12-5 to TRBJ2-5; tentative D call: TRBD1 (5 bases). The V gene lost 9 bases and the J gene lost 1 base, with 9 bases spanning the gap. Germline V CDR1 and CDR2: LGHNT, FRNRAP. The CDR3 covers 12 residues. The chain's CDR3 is CASWGVQETQYF. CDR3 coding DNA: TGTGCTAGCTGGGGCGTCCAAGAGACCCAGTACTTC. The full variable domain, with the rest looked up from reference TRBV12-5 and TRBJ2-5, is DARVTQTPRHKVTEMGQEVTMRCQPILGHNTVFWYRQTMMQGLELLAYFRNRAPLDDSGMPKDRFSAEMPDATLATLKIQPSEPRDSAVYFCASWGVQETQYFGPGTRLLVL.

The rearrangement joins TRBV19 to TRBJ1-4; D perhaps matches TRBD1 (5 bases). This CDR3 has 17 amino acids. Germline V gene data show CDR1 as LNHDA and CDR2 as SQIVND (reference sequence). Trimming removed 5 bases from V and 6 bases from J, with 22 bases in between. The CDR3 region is CASSSNERGIGDEKLFF. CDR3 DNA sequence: TGTGCCAGTAGTTCCAACGAACGGGGGATCGGGGATGAAAAACTGTTTTTT.

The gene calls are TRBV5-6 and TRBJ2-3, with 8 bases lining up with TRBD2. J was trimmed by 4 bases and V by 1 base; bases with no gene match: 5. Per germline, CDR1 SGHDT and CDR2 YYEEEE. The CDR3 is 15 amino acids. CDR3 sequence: CASSLTGGASDTQYF. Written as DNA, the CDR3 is TGTGCCAGCAGCTTGACCGGGGGGGCCTCAGATACGCAGTATTTT.

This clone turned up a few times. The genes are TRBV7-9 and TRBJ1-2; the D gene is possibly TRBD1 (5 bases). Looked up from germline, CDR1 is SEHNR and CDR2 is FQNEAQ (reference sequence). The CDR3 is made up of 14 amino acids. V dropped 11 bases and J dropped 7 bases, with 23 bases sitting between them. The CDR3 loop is CAPGTAGGPGGYTF. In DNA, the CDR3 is TGTGCCCCTGGAACGGCGGGGGGTCCGGGTGGCTACACCTTC.

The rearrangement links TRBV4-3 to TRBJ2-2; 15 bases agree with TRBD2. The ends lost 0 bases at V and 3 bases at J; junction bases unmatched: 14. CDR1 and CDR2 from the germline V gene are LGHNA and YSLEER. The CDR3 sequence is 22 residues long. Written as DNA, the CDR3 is TGCGCCAGCAGCCAAGACGTCTGGCGGAAGGGACTAGCGGGGGGCTACACCGGGGAGCTGTTTTTT. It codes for CASSQDVWRKGLAGGYTGELFF.

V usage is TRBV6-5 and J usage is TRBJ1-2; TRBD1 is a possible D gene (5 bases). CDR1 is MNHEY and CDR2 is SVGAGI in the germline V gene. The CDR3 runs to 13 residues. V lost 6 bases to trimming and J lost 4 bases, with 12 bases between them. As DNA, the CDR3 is TGTGCCAGCAGGGGTGGGGGGGGCTATGGCTACACCTTC. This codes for CASRGGGGYGYTF.

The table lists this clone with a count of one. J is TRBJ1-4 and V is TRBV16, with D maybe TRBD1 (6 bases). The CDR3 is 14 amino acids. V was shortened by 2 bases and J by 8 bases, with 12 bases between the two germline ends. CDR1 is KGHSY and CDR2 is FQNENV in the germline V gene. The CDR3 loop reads CASSQRAQGEKLFF. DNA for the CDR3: TGTGCCAGCAGCCAAAGGGCCCAGGGGGAAAAACTGTTTTTT.

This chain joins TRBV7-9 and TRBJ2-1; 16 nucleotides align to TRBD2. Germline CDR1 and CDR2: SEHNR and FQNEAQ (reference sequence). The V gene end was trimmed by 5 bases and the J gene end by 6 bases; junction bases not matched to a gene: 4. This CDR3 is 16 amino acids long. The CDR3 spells CASSPGLAGGPNEQFF. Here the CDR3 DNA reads TGTGCCAGCAGCCCGGGACTAGCGGGGGGGCCCAATGAGCAGTTCTTC. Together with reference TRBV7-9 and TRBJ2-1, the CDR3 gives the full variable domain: DTGVSQNPRHKITKRGQNVTFRCDPISEHNRLYWYRQTLGQGPEFLTYFQNEAQLEKSRLLSDRFSAERPKGSFSTLEIQRTEQGDSAMYLCASSPGLAGGPNEQFFGPGTRLTVL.

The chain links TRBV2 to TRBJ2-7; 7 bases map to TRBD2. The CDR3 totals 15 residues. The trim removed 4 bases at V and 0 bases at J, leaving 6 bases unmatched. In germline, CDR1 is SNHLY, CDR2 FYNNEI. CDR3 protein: CASSGGGTSSYEQYF. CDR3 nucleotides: TGTGCCAGCAGTGGGGGGGGGACGAGCTCCTACGAGCAGTACTTC. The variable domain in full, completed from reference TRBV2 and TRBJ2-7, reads EPEVTQTPSHQVTQMGQEVILRCVPISNHLYFYWYRQILGQKVEFLVSFYNNEISEKSEIFDDQFSVERPDGSNFTLKIRSTKLEDSAMYFCASSGGGTSSYEQYFGPGTRLTVT.

The CDR3 DNA reads as TGTGCCAGAAGCTTGGGGCCCTATCAGCCCCAGCATTTT. Its protein is CARSLGPYQPQHF. The rearrangement joins TRBV5-3 to TRBJ1-5; D is undetermined. TRBV5-3 is filed as an ORF, its function uncertain. The CDR3 extends over 13 amino acids. V lost 0 bases and J 5 bases, leaving 6 bases between the germline ends.

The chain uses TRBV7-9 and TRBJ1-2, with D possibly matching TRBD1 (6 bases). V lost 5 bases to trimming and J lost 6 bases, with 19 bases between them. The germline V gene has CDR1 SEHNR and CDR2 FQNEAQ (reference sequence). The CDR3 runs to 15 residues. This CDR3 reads CASSGYRAATDGYTF. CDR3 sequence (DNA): TGTGCCAGCAGCGGATACAGGGCTGCGACAGATGGCTACACCTTC. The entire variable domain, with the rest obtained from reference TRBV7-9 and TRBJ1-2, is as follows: DTGVSQNPRHKITKRGQNVTFRCDPISEHNRLYWYRQTLGQGPEFLTYFQNEAQLEKSRLLSDRFSAERPKGSFSTLEIQRTEQGDSAMYLCASSGYRAATDGYTFGSGTRLTVV.

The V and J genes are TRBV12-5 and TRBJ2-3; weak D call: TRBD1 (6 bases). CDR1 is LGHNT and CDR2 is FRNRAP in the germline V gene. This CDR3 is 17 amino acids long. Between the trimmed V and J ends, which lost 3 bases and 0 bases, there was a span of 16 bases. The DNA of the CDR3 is TGTGCTAGTGGTTTCTTTACAGGGACACTAAGCACAGATACGCAGTATTTT. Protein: CASGFFTGTLSTDTQYF.

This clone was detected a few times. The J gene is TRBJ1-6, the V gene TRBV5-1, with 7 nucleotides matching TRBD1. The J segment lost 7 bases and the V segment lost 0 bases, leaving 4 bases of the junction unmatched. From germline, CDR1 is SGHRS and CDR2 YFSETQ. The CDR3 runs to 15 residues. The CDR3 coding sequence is TGCGCCAGCAGCTTGGGACAGGGCGGGAATTCACCCCTCCACTTT. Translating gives CASSLGQGGNSPLHF.

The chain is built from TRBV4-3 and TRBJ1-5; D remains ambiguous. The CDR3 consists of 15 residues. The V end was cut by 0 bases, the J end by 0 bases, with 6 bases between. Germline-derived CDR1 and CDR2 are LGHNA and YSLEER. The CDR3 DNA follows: TGCGCCAGCAGCCAAGATCGGTATAGCAATCAGCCCCAGCATTTT. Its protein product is CASSQDRYSNQPQHF.